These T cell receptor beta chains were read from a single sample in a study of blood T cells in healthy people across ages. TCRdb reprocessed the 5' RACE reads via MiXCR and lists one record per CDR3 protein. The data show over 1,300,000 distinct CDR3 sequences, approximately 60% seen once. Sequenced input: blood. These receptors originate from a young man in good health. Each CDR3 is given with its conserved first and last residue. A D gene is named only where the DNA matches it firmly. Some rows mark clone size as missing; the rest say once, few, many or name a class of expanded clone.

CSVEGAPGAYEQYF	TGCAGCGTTGAAGGGGCACCCGGCGCCTACGAGCAGTACTTC	few	NA	TRBV29-1	TRBJ2-7
CASRRLAGDNQETQYF	TGTGCCAGCAGAAGACTAGCGGGGGACAACCAAGAGACCCAGTACTTC	few	TRBD2	TRBV12-3/TRBV12-4	TRBJ2-5
CASSQRAETISREQYF	TGCGCCAGCAGCCAAAGGGCGGAGACCATATCTCGGGAGCAGTACTTC	NA	NA	TRBV4-1	TRBJ2-7
CASSLVDNSYEQYF	TGTGCCAGCAGCTTGGTCGACAACTCCTACGAGCAGTACTTC	NA	NA	TRBV7-2	TRBJ2-7
CASSLGQVYQETQFF	TGTGCCAGCAGCTTGGGACAGGTGTACCAAGAGACCCAGTTCTTC	NA	NA	TRBV5-5	TRBJ2-1
CASSPKTSGSTDTQYF	TGCGCCAGCAGCCCGAAGACTAGCGGCAGCACAGATACGCAGTATTTT	few	TRBD2	TRBV4-1	TRBJ2-3
CASHTVNTEAFF	TGTGCCAGTCACACAGTGAACACTGAAGCTTTCTTT	NA	NA	TRBV6-5	TRBJ1-1
CASRRAGTGGMNTGELFF	TGTGCCAGCAGACGCGCCGGGACAGGGGGCATGAACACCGGGGAGCTGTTTTTT	NA	TRBD1	TRBV12-3/TRBV12-4	TRBJ2-2
CASSLWWSYEQYF	TGTGCCAGCAGTTTATGGTGGTCCTACGAGCAGTACTTC	few	NA	TRBV27	TRBJ2-7
CASSLFLDGYTF	TGCGCCAGCAGCTTGTTTCTCGATGGCTACACCTTC	few	NA	TRBV5-1	TRBJ1-2
CASSPTGYEKLFF	TGTGCCAGCAGCCCGACAGGGTACGAAAAACTGTTTTTT	NA	TRBD1	TRBV5-1	TRBJ1-4
CASSRNSDRVVQNIQYF	TGCGCCAGCAGCCGAAATTCGGACAGGGTTGTCCAAAACATTCAGTACTTC	NA	TRBD1	TRBV4-1	TRBJ2-4
CATSRDAGSADTQYF	TGTGCCACCAGCAGAGATGCAGGGAGCGCAGATACGCAGTATTTT	NA	NA	TRBV15	TRBJ2-3
CASSFAGTNNEQFF	TGTGCCAGCAGTTTTGCGGGCACGAACAATGAGCAGTTCTTC	few	NA	TRBV12-3/TRBV12-4	TRBJ2-1
CASTPTGGRETQYF	TGTGCCAGCACCCCCACCGGGGGGAGGGAGACCCAGTACTTC	NA	TRBD2	TRBV7-2	TRBJ2-5
CASSLIGAYEQYF	TGTGCCAGCAGTTTAATCGGGGCCTACGAGCAGTACTTC	few	NA	TRBV12-3/TRBV12-4	TRBJ2-7
CASSPYTSGGEYNEQFF	TGCGCCAGCAGCCCATATACGAGCGGGGGTGAATACAATGAGCAGTTCTTC	NA	TRBD2	TRBV4-3	TRBJ2-1
CASSFRVPSGQYF	TGCGCCAGCAGTTTCAGGGTACCTTCGGGGCAGTACTTC	NA	NA	TRBV28	TRBJ2-5
CASSSYGLAAYERYF	TGTGCCAGCAGCAGCTATGGACTAGCGGCCTACGAGCGGTACTTC	NA	TRBD2	TRBV7-2	TRBJ2-7
CASSPVAGVGETQYF	TGTGCCAGCAGCCCGGTAGCGGGAGTGGGGGAGACCCAGTACTTC	NA	TRBD2	TRBV3-1	TRBJ2-5
CASSSGGEGATYEQYF	TGTGCCAGCAGCTCCGGTGGGGAGGGGGCCACCTACGAGCAGTACTTC	few	NA	TRBV7-2	TRBJ2-7
CASSLDRSTASFTDTQYF	TGTGCCAGCAGCTTAGATCGGTCGACGGCGAGCTTTACAGATACGCAGTATTTT	few	NA	TRBV7-6	TRBJ2-3
CAISGLKEGEQYF	TGTGCCATCAGCGGACTGAAGGAAGGAGAGCAGTACTTC	few	NA	TRBV10-3	TRBJ2-7
CASSYGTQSYEQYF	TGTGCCAGCAGTTACGGGACGCAATCCTACGAGCAGTACTTC	few	NA	TRBV6-5	TRBJ2-7
CVSSPARVYEQYF	TGTGTCAGCAGTCCCGCCAGGGTCTACGAGCAGTACTTC	NA	NA	TRBV6-6	TRBJ2-7
CASSLLRDQGLSFSGANVLTF	TGTGCCAGCAGCTTACTGCGTGACCAGGGCCTTTCCTTCTCTGGGGCCAACGTCCTGACTTTC	NA	NA	TRBV7-8	TRBJ2-6
CASSLVAGETQFF	TGTGCCAGCAGCTTAGTGGCGGGGGAGACCCAGTTCTTC	NA	TRBD2	TRBV6-6	TRBJ2-1
CASSQARKRIVTYEQYF	TGTGCCAGCAGCCAAGCTAGGAAGCGAATCGTCACCTACGAGCAGTACTTC	NA	NA	TRBV3-1	TRBJ2-7
CASSQEPADPGELFF	TGCGCCAGCAGCCAAGAACCTGCGGACCCCGGGGAGCTGTTTTTT	NA	NA	TRBV4-3	TRBJ2-2
CASNLPGREMNTEAFF	TGTGCCAGCAACCTCCCCGGCCGGGAGATGAACACTGAAGCTTTCTTT	NA	NA	TRBV7-9	TRBJ1-1
CSVASFDYGYTF	TGCAGCGTTGCCTCCTTCGACTATGGCTACACCTTC	NA	NA	TRBV29-1	TRBJ1-2
CAQNPMVLAGDTDTQYF	TGTGCCCAAAACCCGATGGTGTTAGCGGGAGACACAGATACGCAGTATTTT	NA	TRBD2	TRBV7-9	TRBJ2-3
CASSQAHSYEQYF	TGCGCCAGCAGCCAAGCTCACAGCTACGAGCAGTACTTC	few	NA	TRBV4-1	TRBJ2-7
CSAMDRNGGYGYTF	TGCAGTGCTATGGACAGGAACGGGGGCTATGGCTACACCTTC	NA	TRBD1	TRBV20-1	TRBJ1-2
CASSSRGQVSYNEQFF	TGTGCCAGCAGCTCACGGGGACAGGTATCCTACAATGAGCAGTTCTTC	NA	TRBD1	TRBV7-2	TRBJ2-1
CASSATTGGLDEQYF	TGTGCCAGCAGTGCAACGACAGGGGGTTTGGACGAGCAGTACTTC	few	TRBD1	TRBV27	TRBJ2-7
CNHSTWPETQYF	TGCAACCATTCGACATGGCCGGAGACCCAGTACTTC	NA	NA	TRBV29-1	TRBJ2-5
CASSLTRGSQETQYF	TGCGCCAGCAGCTTAACCAGGGGGAGTCAAGAGACCCAGTACTTC	NA	TRBD1	TRBV5-1	TRBJ2-5
CASRFTGTSGKETQYF	TGCGCCAGCAGATTCACGGGTACTAGCGGGAAAGAGACCCAGTACTTC	NA	TRBD2	TRBV10-2	TRBJ2-5
CSAQTWGLEGGDEQFF	TGCAGCGCTCAAACCTGGGGACTAGAGGGGGGGGATGAGCAGTTCTTC	NA	TRBD2	TRBV29-1	TRBJ2-1
CASSIVVDYEQYF	TGTGCCAGTAGTATCGTAGTGGACTACGAGCAGTACTTC	NA	NA	TRBV19	TRBJ2-7
CASSLGRWSSGSNEQFF	TGTGCCAGCAGCTTGGGGCGGTGGTCTAGCGGGAGTAATGAGCAGTTCTTC	NA	TRBD2	TRBV5-6	TRBJ2-1
CSAIGTPQETQYF	TGCAGTGCAATAGGGACACCTCAAGAGACCCAGTACTTC	NA	NA	TRBV20-1	TRBJ2-5
CASSPAVGHQYNEQFF	TGTGCCAGCAGCCCCGCCGTGGGACACCAATACAATGAGCAGTTCTTC	NA	NA	TRBV7-2	TRBJ2-1
CASSARGGAYYNEQFF	TGTGCCAGCAGCGCTCGGGGCGGGGCCTACTACAATGAGCAGTTCTTC	few	NA	TRBV6-5	TRBJ2-1
CSVETRVQQYF	TGCAGCGTTGAGACCAGGGTCCAGCAGTACTTC	few	NA	TRBV29-1	TRBJ2-7
CSGTTGDANTGELFF	TGCAGCGGTACGACAGGGGATGCGAACACCGGGGAGCTGTTTTTT	NA	TRBD1	TRBV29-1	TRBJ2-2
CSAQIPGLAVHEQFF	TGCAGTGCTCAAATCCCGGGACTAGCTGTCCATGAGCAGTTCTTC	NA	TRBD2	TRBV20-1	TRBJ2-1
CSAVSGSQYEQYF	TGCAGCGCGGTAAGCGGGAGTCAATACGAGCAGTACTTC	few	TRBD2	TRBV29-1	TRBJ2-7
CAIGESKGSGKETQYF	TGTGCCATCGGTGAGTCGAAGGGTAGCGGGAAAGAGACCCAGTACTTC	NA	TRBD2	TRBV10-3	TRBJ2-5
CASSRDRTTDTQYF	TGTGCCAGCAGTAGGGACAGGACAACAGATACGCAGTATTTT	NA	TRBD1	TRBV2	TRBJ2-3
CASSQDSHSYNEQFF	TGTGCCAGCAGCCAGGACAGCCACTCCTACAATGAGCAGTTCTTC	NA	NA	TRBV3-1	TRBJ2-1
CSVRSEVAHEQYF	TGCAGCGTTCGAAGTGAGGTCGCCCACGAGCAGTACTTC	NA	NA	TRBV29-1	TRBJ2-7